Following are 22 T cell receptor beta chains from one sample sequenced in a study of molecular identifiers for immune sequencing clone quantification. TCRdb processed the PCR reads anew with MiXCR; each CDR3 protein has one entry. This table has 400,000 to 600,000 distinct CDR3 sequences, 25% appearing once. The specimen was naive CD8+ T cells from blood, with Jurkat cell RNA spiked in. The subset was: FACS-sorted CD8+CD4-CCR7+CD45RA+ naive T cells. The receptor set was obtained from a human donor in good health. Some libraries in this study had Jurkat cell RNA spiked in.

This clonotype was counted ten times or more. This chain links TRBV2 with TRBJ2-7, with D perhaps matching TRBD2 (5 bases). This CDR3 is built from 13 residues. The germline gives CDR1 SNHLY, CDR2 FYNNEI. V dropped 6 bases and J dropped 3 bases, with 12 bases sitting between them. The CDR3: CASSPGWSYEQYF. CDR3 nucleotides: TGTGCCAGCAGCCCGGGGTGGAGCTACGAGCAGTACTTC.

In regard to this clonotype: This may be a read error: a much more frequent sequence differs by one nucleotide. V is TRBV7-6 and J is TRBJ2-5; D might be TRBD1 or TRBD2, each matching 5 bases. Germline V CDR1 and CDR2: SGHVS, FNYEAQ. The CDR3 extends over 13 amino acids. V shed 5 bases and J shed 5 bases, with 12 bases lying between them. CDR3 DNA sequence: TGTGCCAGCAGCCGGGGCAGGGTTGAGACCCAGTACTTC. It is translated as CASSRGRVETQYF. Full variable domain (remainder filled in from reference TRBV7-6 and TRBJ2-5): GAGVSQSPRYKVTKRGQDVALRCDPISGHVSLYWYRQALGQGPEFLTYFNYEAQQDKSGLPNDRFSAERPEGSISTLTIQRTEQRDSAMYRCASSRGRVETQYFGPGTRLLVL.

This chain connects TRBV2 to TRBJ2-5; the match to TRBD2 covers 10 bases. Germline loops: CDR1 SNHLY, CDR2 FYNNEI. With V trimmed by 9 bases and J by 5 bases, 9 bases remained unmatched. This CDR3 region has 14 residues. The CDR3 DNA reads TGTGCCAGAGCCCTAGCGGGAGTAGGGGAGACCCAGTACTTC. Translation: CARALAGVGETQYF.

A few counts support this clonotype. V is TRBV6-5 and J is TRBJ1-2, with D unresolved. The CDR3 is 13 amino acids. Germline CDR1 reads MNHEY; CDR2 reads SVGAGI. Between the trimmed V and J ends, which lost 4 bases and 8 bases, there was a span of 14 bases. The CDR3 region is CASSFTQAQGYTF. For the CDR3, the DNA is TGTGCCAGCAGTTTCACGCAGGCCCAGGGCTACACCTTC.

This clonotype was found a few times. The CDR3 end shows no conserved phenylalanine or tryptophan, and so a read error is likely. The rearrangement links TRBV5-4 to TRBJ2-3; 7 nucleotides line up with TRBD2. J lost 0 bases, V lost 4 bases, and 8 bases had no gene match. This CDR3 has 16 amino acids. From germline, CDR1 is SGHNT and CDR2 YYREEE (reference sequence). CDR3 region: CASSGSGLTSTDTQYL. CDR3 nucleotides: TGTGCCAGCAGCGGTAGCGGGCTTACTAGCACAGATACGCAGTATCTT.

Comment on this clonotype: A junction boundary mismatches the germline segment, possibly from a read error. The chain couples TRBV3-1 to TRBJ2-7; 13 bases align to TRBD2. The CDR3 loop spans 16 amino acids. Germline CDR1 reads LGHDT; CDR2 reads YNNKEL (reference sequence). CDR3 DNA sequence: TGTGCCGGCAGCCCCACCGGACTAGCGGGAGTTTACGAGCAGTACTTC. Amino acids: CAGSPTGLAGVYEQYF.

This clonotype was recorded many times. This chain connects TRBV6-2 or TRBV6-3 to TRBJ1-5; D gene unclear. Germline CDR1 and CDR2: MNHEY and SVGEGT. Trimming removed 7 bases at V and 0 bases at J, with 10 bases between. The CDR3 consists of 14 residues. The CDR3 sequence: CASKMAVSNQPQHF. CDR3 sequence (DNA): TGTGCCAGCAAGATGGCGGTTAGCAATCAGCCCCAGCATTTT.

The chain couples TRBV12-3 or TRBV12-4 to TRBJ2-7; 7 nucleotides match TRBD2. The CDR3 extends over 15 amino acids. Losses at the gene ends were 1 base for V and 0 bases for J; bases not matched to a gene: 3. CDR3 sequence (DNA): TGTGCCAGCAGTTTAGGCGGGAGCCCCTCCTACGAGCAGTACTTC. It translates to CASSLGGSPSYEQYF.

This clonotype was counted many times. The gene calls are TRBV4-3 and TRBJ1-3; D ambiguous. The CDR3 length is 16 residues. Germline CDR1 is LGHNA and CDR2 is YSLEER. With 0 bases removed from V and 0 bases from J, the gap between germline ends came to 9 bases. The CDR3 DNA sequence: TGCGCCAGCAGCCAAGATCGAACAGCCTCTGGAAACACCATATATTTT. It specifies CASSQDRTASGNTIYF.

The gene calls are TRBV20-1 and TRBJ1-3, with a possible D match to TRBD1 (5 bases). Trimming pared 0 bases from V and 0 bases from J, leaving 9 bases between. Germline V lookup: CDR1 DFQATT, CDR2 SNEGSKA (reference sequence). CDR3 length equals 15 residues. For the CDR3, the DNA is TGCAGTGCTAGAGATGGGGCCACCTCTGGAAACACCATATATTTT. This encodes CSARDGATSGNTIYF.

A note on this clonotype: This may be a read error: a much more frequent sequence differs by one nucleotide. The rearrangement joins TRBV14 to TRBJ2-2; D perhaps matches TRBD2 (5 bases). This CDR3 has 15 amino acids. Germline values: CDR1 SGHDN, CDR2 FVKESK. The CDR3 loop reads CASSQDQRFTGELLF. CDR3 in DNA: TGTGCCAGCAGCCAAGATCAACGTTTTACCGGGGAGCTGCTTTTT.

Comments on this clonotype: An end of the junction differs from the germline gene, which may be a read error. The V gene is TRBV7-9, the J gene TRBJ2-5; either TRBD1 or TRBD2 may fit D (5 bases each). This CDR3 region has 13 residues. The germline gives CDR1 SEHNR, CDR2 FQNEAQ (reference sequence). In nucleotides, the CDR3 is TGTGCCAGCAGTTCCGGGGACCAAGAGATCCAGTACTTC. This codes for CASSSGDQEIQYF.

This clonotype was seen a handful of times. J is TRBJ2-7 and V is TRBV5-1, with 7 bases lining up with TRBD1. Germline V gene lookup returns CDR1 SGHRS and CDR2 YFSETQ. The junction had 6 bases not matched to a gene; V was cut back by 0 bases and J by 6 bases. The CDR3 extends over 14 amino acids. CDR3 DNA sequence: TGCGCCAGCAGCTTGGTGATAGGGGGCATCGAGCAGTACTTC. Amino acids: CASSLVIGGIEQYF.

This chain uses TRBV24-1 with TRBJ2-3, with a possible D match to TRBD2 (6 bases). The CDR3 runs to 17 residues. The V and J ends lost 2 bases and 4 bases respectively, with 18 bases between them. Germline values: CDR1 KGHDR, CDR2 SFDVKD. Written as DNA, the CDR3 is TGTGCCACCAGTGATTCGACGGGGGATGGCTTCGCAGATACGCAGTATTTT. Its translation is CATSDSTGDGFADTQYF.

This clonotype was counted between two and nine times. V usage is TRBV7-9 and J usage is TRBJ1-4; TRBD1 matches 7 bases. The CDR3 is made up of 15 amino acids. V lost 3 bases to trimming and J lost 8 bases; unmatched junction nucleotides: 9. Germline CDR1 is SEHNR and CDR2 is FQNEAQ (reference sequence). The CDR3 bases are TGTGCCAGCAGCTTTCGACAGGGAGAAGAGGAAAAACTGTTTTTT. This sequence encodes CASSFRQGEEEKLFF.

Notes on this clonotype: Germline is not matched at one junction end, which may reflect a read error. This chain uses TRBV7-6 with TRBJ2-2; 7 nucleotides line up with TRBD1. Looked up from germline, CDR1 is SGHVS and CDR2 is FNYEAQ. The CDR3 loop spans 15 amino acids. The CDR3 DNA reads as TGTGCCGGCAGCTTTAGCACAGGGGCGCGGGGGGAGCTGTTTTTT. Its protein is CAGSFSTGARGELFF.

This clonotype appeared many times. The rearrangement joins TRBV9 to TRBJ2-3; TRBD2 agrees at 12 bases. J gave up 4 bases and V 0 bases, and 3 bases lay outside the gene matches. The CDR3 covers 16 residues. The germline CDR1 and CDR2 sequences are SGDLS and YYNGEE. CDR3 DNA: TGTGCCAGCAGCGTAGAACTAGCGGGAGGAGCAGATACGCAGTATTTT. It is translated as CASSVELAGGADTQYF.

The chain recombines TRBV13 with TRBJ1-1, with TRBD1 matching over 8 bases. This CDR3 spans 15 amino acids. V shed 8 bases, J shed 1 base, and the junction held 9 bases outside the gene matches. CDR1 and CDR2 (germline): PRHDT, FYEKMQ (reference sequence). CDR3 nucleotides: TGTGCCAGCCGCTCCAGGGGGCGAGGGAACACTGAAGCTTTCTTT. Its protein product is CASRSRGRGNTEAFF.

The sample holds many counts of this clonotype. The chain combines TRBV27 with TRBJ2-1; 10 bases agree with TRBD1. V gave up 5 bases and J gave up 5 bases; unmatched junction bases: 9. Germline-derived CDR1 and CDR2 are MNHEY and SMNVEV (reference sequence). CDR3 length: 16 amino acids. The CDR3 spells CASSLRQGASDNEQFF. The CDR3 bases are TGTGCCAGCAGTCTAAGACAGGGGGCGTCGGACAATGAGCAGTTCTTC.

Turning to this clonotype: Mismatch with germline at one junction end may stem from a read error. The chain uses TRBV20-1 and TRBJ1-6; D might be TRBD1 (5 bases). Germline V gene data show CDR1 as DFQATT and CDR2 as SNEGSKA (reference sequence). The CDR3 spans 18 residues. In DNA, the CDR3 is TGCAGTGCTAGAGATCGGGGCAATAAAAGCTTCTATAATTCACCCCTCCCCTTT. Protein sequence: CSARDRGNKSFYNSPLPF.

The V and J genes are TRBV30 and TRBJ1-3, with unresolved D. Trimming took off 5 bases at V and 0 bases at J, with 8 bases between the two ends. Germline V gene sequence: CDR1 GTSNPN, CDR2 SVGIG (reference sequence). This CDR3 comprises 13 residues. The CDR3 here is CAWYESSGNTIYF. The CDR3 region has the DNA TGTGCCTGGTACGAGAGCTCTGGAAACACCATATATTTT.

At least ten counts were recorded for this clonotype. The chain recombines TRBV24-1 with TRBJ2-2; 10 bases fit TRBD1. Germline CDR1 KGHDR, CDR2 SFDVKD. The CDR3 is 17 amino acids. Germline trimming cut 0 bases from V and 8 bases from J; bases unmatched to any gene: 8. This CDR3 is CATSDLPRQGARGELFF. DNA of the CDR3: TGTGCCACCAGTGATTTGCCCCGACAGGGGGCGCGAGGGGAGCTGTTTTTT.